This T cell receptor beta chain originates from a study of technical replicates of blood from a handful of donors (dated by TCRdb to about 2017). Libraries were made using the immunoSEQ multiplex PCR assay. In its TCRdb copy, this immuneACCESS table keeps in-frame sequences only and misses some clones. Where compared with another copy, unresolved V genes explain less than half of these, and the others have no known cause. The sample includes about 56,000 clones, with around 95% observed a single time. Of the sample, less than 5.5% is held by the ten largest clones. V loses 3 bases at its end and J loses 2 bases; junction bases beyond the gene matches: 3. Spanning cysteine to phenylalanine, the CDR3 consists of 14 amino acids. Only the CDR3 region is kept as DNA, spanning 42 bases read in frame from base 1. Taken from the germline V gene, the CDR1 and CDR2 loops are SGHTA and FQGNSA. On this clone: Its binding antigen is unknown. Base quality data are lacking; no much larger clone is found one base away.

The chain employs TRBV7-2 and TRBJ2-7, with TRBD1 matching 8 junction bases. The TCR originated in a human donor in good health. Some clones in this sample may be carry-over from other donors' samples. Sequenced material: PBMCs. CDR3 reads: CASSLMDRAYEQYF. The nucleotide sequence is TGTGCCAGCAGCTTGATGGACAGGGCCTACGAGCAGTACTTC.